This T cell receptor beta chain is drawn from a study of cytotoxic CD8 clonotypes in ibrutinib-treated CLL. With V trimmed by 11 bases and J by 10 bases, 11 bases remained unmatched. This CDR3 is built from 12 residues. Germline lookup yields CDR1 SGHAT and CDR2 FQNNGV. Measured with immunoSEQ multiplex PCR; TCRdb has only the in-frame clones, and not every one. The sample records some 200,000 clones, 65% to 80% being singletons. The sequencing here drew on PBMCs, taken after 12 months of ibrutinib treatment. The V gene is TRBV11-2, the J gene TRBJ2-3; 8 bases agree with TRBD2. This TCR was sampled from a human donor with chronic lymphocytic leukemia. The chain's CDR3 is CAVALAGPSQYF. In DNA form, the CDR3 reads TGTGCCGTCGCTCTAGCGGGCCCCTCGCAGTATTTT.